This TCR beta chain was sequenced for a study of T cells after posttransplantation cyclophosphamide. The study's findings and limits: TRB overlap between skin or GI tissue T cells and blood was limited. Recipient CMV seropositivity and CMV reactivation strongly tracked TRB clonality.

A note on this clone: What it binds is unknown.

TCRdb's copy holds only in-frame clones and misses some; the assay was immunoSEQ multiplex PCR. The sample holds 8,000 or so clones; roughly 88% are singletons and the top ten take around 1.2%. The J segment lost 1 base and the V segment lost 2 bases, leaving 17 bases of the junction unmatched. This CDR3 comprises 20 residues. Cyclophosphamide on days +3 and +4 followed busulfan-fludarabine conditioning and a marrow graft. V and J are TRBV23-1 and TRBJ2-5, with 9 bases that match TRBD1. Being an ORF, TRBV23-1 has a function that is uncertain. The source was CD4+ T cells sorted from blood, collected approximately 1,300 days after allogeneic stem cell transplant with posttransplant cyclophosphamide. The source of this sequence is a female patient in her 50s who received an allogeneic stem cell transplant from a related donor, was CMV-positive, and had no GVHD. Part of the T cells may come from the graft donor. The DNA of the CDR3 is TGCGCCAGCAGTCAAGACCCGGGACAGGGAGGTTGGGGAAGCCAAGAGACCCAGTACTTC. Protein sequence: CASSQDPGQGGWGSQETQYF.